This T cell receptor beta chain was retrieved from a study of T cells in Graves' hyperthyroidism and ophthalmopathy. Study details: Specimen type is peripheral blood, collected at initial diagnosis prior to any treatment.

Whole-study findings and limits: Patients with ophthalmopathy were separated from those with stable hyperthyroidism by a 13 V-J model.

This clonotype was observed at least ten times. The antigen is unknown. RNA transcripts served as the template for amplifying TCR beta CDR3 regions. TCR CDR3 underwent first-round RT-PCR with the HTBI primer set. TCRdb analysed the multiplex PCR reads with MiXCR anew, one entry per CDR3 protein. The top ten clones hold around 9.3% of a sample with about 840,000 distinct CDR3 sequences, 38% of them seen once. Stable Graves' hyperthyroidism denoted no ophthalmopathy progression over 18 months. The PBMCs had their origin in roughly 9.8 ml of fresh peripheral blood. Germline V gene sequence: CDR1 SGHAT, CDR2 FQNNGV. The CDR3 has 15 residues. V was pared by 4 bases and J by 5 bases, with 5 bases of the junction left unmatched.

The origin of this receptor is a man younger than 35 with Graves' hyperthyroidism. The rearrangement joins TRBV11-2 to TRBJ1-1; TRBD1 agrees at 12 bases. Specimen: blood. This CDR3 is CASSWDRGLRTEAFF. For the CDR3, the DNA is TGTGCCAGCAGCTGGGACAGGGGGCTGAGGACTGAAGCTTTCTTT.